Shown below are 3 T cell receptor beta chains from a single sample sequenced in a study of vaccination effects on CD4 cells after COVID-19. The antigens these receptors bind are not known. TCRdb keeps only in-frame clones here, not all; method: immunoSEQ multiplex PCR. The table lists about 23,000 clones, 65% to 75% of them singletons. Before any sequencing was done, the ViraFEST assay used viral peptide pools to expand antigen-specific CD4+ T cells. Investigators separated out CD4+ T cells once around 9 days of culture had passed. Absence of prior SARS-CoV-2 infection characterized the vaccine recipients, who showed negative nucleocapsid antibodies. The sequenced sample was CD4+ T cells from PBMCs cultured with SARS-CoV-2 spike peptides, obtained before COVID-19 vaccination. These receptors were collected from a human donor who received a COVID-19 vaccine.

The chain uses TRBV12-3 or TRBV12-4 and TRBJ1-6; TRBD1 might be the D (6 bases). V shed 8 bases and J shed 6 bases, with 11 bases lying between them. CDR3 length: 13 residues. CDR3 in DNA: TGTGCCAGCGGGGGGCAGGGTAATTCACCCCTCCACTTT. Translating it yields CASGGQGNSPLHF.

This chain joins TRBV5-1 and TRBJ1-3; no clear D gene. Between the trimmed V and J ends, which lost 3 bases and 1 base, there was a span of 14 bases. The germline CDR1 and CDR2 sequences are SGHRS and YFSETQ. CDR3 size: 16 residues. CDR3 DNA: TGCGCCAGCAGCTCGAATGTGATAGGATCTGGAAACACCATATATTTT. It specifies CASSSNVIGSGNTIYF.

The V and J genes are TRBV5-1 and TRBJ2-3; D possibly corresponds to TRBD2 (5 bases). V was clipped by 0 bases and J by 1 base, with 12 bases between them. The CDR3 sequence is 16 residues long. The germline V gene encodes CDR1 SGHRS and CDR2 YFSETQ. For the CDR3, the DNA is TGCGCCAGCAGCTTGGCTGGGAGTAGGGGCACAGATACGCAGTATTTT. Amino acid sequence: CASSLAGSRGTDTQYF.